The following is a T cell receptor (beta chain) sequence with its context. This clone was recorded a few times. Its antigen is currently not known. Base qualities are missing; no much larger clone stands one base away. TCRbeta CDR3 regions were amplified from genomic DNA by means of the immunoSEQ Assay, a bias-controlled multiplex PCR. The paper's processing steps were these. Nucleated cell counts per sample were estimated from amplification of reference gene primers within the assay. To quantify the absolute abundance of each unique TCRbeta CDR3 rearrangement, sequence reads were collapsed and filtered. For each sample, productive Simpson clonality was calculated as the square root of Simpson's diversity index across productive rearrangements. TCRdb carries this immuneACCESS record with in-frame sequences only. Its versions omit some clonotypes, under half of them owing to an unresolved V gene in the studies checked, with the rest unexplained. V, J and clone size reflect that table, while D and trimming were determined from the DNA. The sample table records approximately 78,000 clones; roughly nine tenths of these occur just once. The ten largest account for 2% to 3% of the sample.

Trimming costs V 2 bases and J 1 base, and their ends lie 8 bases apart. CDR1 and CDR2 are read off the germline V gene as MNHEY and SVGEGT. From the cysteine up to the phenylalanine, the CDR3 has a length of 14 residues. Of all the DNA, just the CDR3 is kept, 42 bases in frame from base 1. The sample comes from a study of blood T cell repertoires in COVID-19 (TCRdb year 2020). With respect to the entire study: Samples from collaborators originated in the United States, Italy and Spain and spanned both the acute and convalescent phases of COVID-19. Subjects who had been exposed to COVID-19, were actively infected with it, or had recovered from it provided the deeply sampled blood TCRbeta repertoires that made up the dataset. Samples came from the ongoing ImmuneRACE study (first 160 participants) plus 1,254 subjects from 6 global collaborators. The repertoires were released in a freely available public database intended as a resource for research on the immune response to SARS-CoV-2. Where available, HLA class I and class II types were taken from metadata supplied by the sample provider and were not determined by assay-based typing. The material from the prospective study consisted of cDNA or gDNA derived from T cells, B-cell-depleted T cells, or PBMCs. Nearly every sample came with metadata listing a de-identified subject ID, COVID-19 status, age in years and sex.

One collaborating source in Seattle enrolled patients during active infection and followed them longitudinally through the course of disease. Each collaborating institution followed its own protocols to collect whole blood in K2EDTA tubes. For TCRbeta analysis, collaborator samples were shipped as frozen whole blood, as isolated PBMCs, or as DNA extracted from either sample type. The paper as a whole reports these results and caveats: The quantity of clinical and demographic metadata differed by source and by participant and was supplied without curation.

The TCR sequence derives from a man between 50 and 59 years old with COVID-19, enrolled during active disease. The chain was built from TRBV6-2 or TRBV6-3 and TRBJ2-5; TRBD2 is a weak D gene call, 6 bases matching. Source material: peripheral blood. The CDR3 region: CASSYGRTQETQYF. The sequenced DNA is TGTGCCAGCAGTTACGGGAGGACCCAAGAGACCCAGTACTTC.